The 24 T cell receptor beta chains below were found in one sample sequenced in a study of cytomegalovirus exposure and HLA in healthy donors. The PCR made use of 60 Vbeta and 13 Jbeta primers. TCRdb's table, derived via immunoSEQ multiplex PCR, lists solely in-frame clones and lacks some. The sample has about 130,000 clones. Sequencing was done on a sample of PBMCs. These receptors all come from a man aged 18 to 30 in good health and CMV-seronegative.

The chain has TRBV7-9 and TRBJ2-7; 8 nucleotides align to TRBD2. Trimming removed 5 bases from V and 4 bases from J; junction bases left unmatched: 7. Per germline, CDR1 SEHNR and CDR2 FQNEAQ (reference sequence). The CDR3 totals 14 residues. The CDR3 sequence is CASSPSGTRYEQYF. CDR3 DNA: TGTGCCAGCAGCCCATCCGGGACTAGATACGAGCAGTACTTC.

The rearrangement links TRBV1 to TRBJ1-1; the table assigns TRBD1, which was not confirmed against the DNA. TRBV1 is a pseudogene locus. The CDR3 sequence is 15 residues long. CDR3 in DNA: TGCACCAGCAGCCAGGGACAGGGTTTTGACACTGAAGCTTTCTTT. It codes for CTSSQGQGFDTEAFF.

This rearrangement joins TRBV11-2 to TRBJ1-1, with D maybe TRBD1 (6 bases). The CDR3 is made up of 13 amino acids. Trimming shortened V by 4 bases and J by 8 bases, and 14 bases separated the two germline ends. Germline V gives CDR1 SGHAT, CDR2 FQNNGV. This chain's CDR3 is CASSSNPGTEAFF. CDR3 coding DNA: TGTGCCAGCAGCTCTAACCCCGGGACAGAAGCTTTCTTT.

This chain joins TRBV7-8 and TRBJ2-2; TRBD2 matches at 11 bases. This CDR3 is built from 17 residues. Trimming at V came to 1 base and at J to 4 bases, leaving 5 bases not matched to a gene. Germline V gene sequence: CDR1 SGHVS, CDR2 FQNEAQ. CDR3: CASSLGLAGWFTGELFF. The CDR3 DNA reads as TGTGCCAGCAGCTTAGGACTAGCGGGATGGTTCACCGGGGAGCTGTTTTTT.

V gene TRBV30 combines with J gene TRBJ2-1; possible D gene TRBD2, 5 bases. Germline V gene lookup returns CDR1 GTSNPN and CDR2 SVGIG (reference sequence). The CDR3 covers 15 residues. Trimming cost V 3 bases and J 7 bases, with 19 bases left between them. This CDR3 reads CAWRAPSGRANEQFF. CDR3 nucleotides: TGTGCCTGGAGGGCGCCCAGCGGTCGAGCGAATGAGCAGTTCTTC.

The gene calls are TRBV10-3 and TRBJ1-2, with D uncertain. V shed 3 bases and J shed 4 bases, with 12 bases lying between them. CDR3 length: 14 amino acids. Germline V lookup: CDR1 ENHRY, CDR2 SYGVKD. This CDR3 reads CAISETEDPYGYTF. CDR3 sequence (DNA): TGTGCCATCAGTGAAACAGAAGACCCCTATGGCTACACCTTC.

This chain connects TRBV30 to TRBJ2-7, with 7 bases lining up with TRBD1. This CDR3 contains 16 residues. Germline V lookup: CDR1 GTSNPN, CDR2 SVGIG (reference sequence). The V and J ends lost 1 base and 1 base, in that order; junction bases with no gene match: 10. The CDR3 bases are TGTGCCTGGAGTGATAGGGACAGACCAAAATCCTACGAGCAGTACTTC. Amino acids: CAWSDRDRPKSYEQYF.

The chain couples TRBV9 to TRBJ2-7; a possible D gene is TRBD1 (5 bases). The CDR3 sequence is 15 residues long. V lost 0 bases and J lost 0, with 10 bases in between. In germline, CDR1 is SGDLS, CDR2 YYNGEE. CDR3 in amino acids: CASSVGQDSSYEQYF. As DNA, the CDR3 is TGTGCCAGCAGCGTAGGCCAAGACAGCTCCTACGAGCAGTACTTC. Together with reference TRBV9 and TRBJ2-7, the CDR3 gives the full variable domain: DSGVTQTPKHLITATGQRVTLRCSPRSGDLSVYWYQQSLDQGLQFLIQYYNGEERAKGNILERFSAQQFPDLHSELNLSSLELGDSALYFCASSVGQDSSYEQYFGPGTRLTVT.

The chain carries TRBV9 and TRBJ2-7, with D possibly being TRBD2 (6 bases). CDR1 is SGDLS, CDR2 YYNGEE, per germline. V lost 0 bases and J lost 1, with 8 bases in between. CDR3 length: 14 amino acids. The CDR3 reads CASSVAGTSYEQYF. In DNA, the CDR3 is TGTGCCAGCAGCGTAGCCGGGACTTCCTACGAGCAGTACTTC.

The genes are TRBV7-2 and TRBJ2-2; TRBD1 agrees at 8 bases. Per germline, CDR1 SGHTA and CDR2 FQGNSA. The length of the CDR3 is 16 residues. Losses at the gene ends were 6 bases for V and 1 base for J; bases not matched to a gene: 7. The CDR3 sequence: CASSSTGTGNTGELFF. CDR3 bases: TGTGCCAGCAGTTCGACCGGGACAGGGAACACCGGGGAGCTGTTTTTT.

With respect to this clone: The sample contains more than one DNA sequence encoding this CDR3. The V and J genes are TRBV10-3 and TRBJ1-1; 7 nucleotides align to TRBD1. Trimming cost V 8 bases and J 0 bases; bases outside gene matches: 3. The CDR3 is made up of 13 amino acids. Germline loops: CDR1 ENHRY, CDR2 SYGVKD. The CDR3 DNA reads as TGTGCCATCCGACAGGGTATGAACACTGAAGCTTTCTTT. Translating gives CAIRQGMNTEAFF.

On this clone: One end of the junction is discordant with germline, which a read error may explain. The chain links TRBV29-1 to TRBJ2-5, with D perhaps matching TRBD1 (6 bases). The CDR3 spans 10 residues. The germline gives CDR1 SQVTM, CDR2 ANQGSEA. The CDR3 bases are TGCAGCGTTTTAACAGGGTCGCTTGACTTC. The encoded protein is CSVLTGSLDF.

V usage is TRBV28 and J usage is TRBJ2-1; TRBD2 matches 8 bases. CDR1 and CDR2 from the germline V gene are MDHEN and SYDVKM. Trimming at V came to 2 bases and at J to 3 bases, leaving 6 bases not matched to a gene. CDR3 size: 16 residues. CDR3 nucleotide sequence: TGTGCCAGCAGTTTAGGACGGGGGGGCCTCTACAATGAGCAGTTCTTC. This encodes CASSLGRGGLYNEQFF.

V is TRBV30 and J is TRBJ2-7, with D perhaps matching TRBD1 (5 bases). The CDR3 consists of 14 residues. Trimming removed 4 bases from V and 2 bases from J, with 15 bases in between. CDR1 and CDR2 from the germline V gene are GTSNPN and SVGIG (reference sequence). The CDR3 DNA reads as TGTGCCTGGACCCCCCAGGGTTTAACCTACGAGCAGTACTTC. Translating gives CAWTPQGLTYEQYF.

The chain uses TRBV4-2 and TRBJ1-1; D gene ambiguous. Germline CDR1 reads LGHNA; CDR2 reads YNFKEQ. V gave up 10 bases and J gave up 1 base, with 13 bases separating them. The CDR3 has 13 residues. The CDR3 coding sequence is TGTGCCACCTGGTCGGGATCGAACACTGAAGCTTTCTTT. Translated, it gives CATWSGSNTEAFF.

V usage is TRBV11-2 and J usage is TRBJ2-3; D gene unclear. Germline CDR1 is SGHAT and CDR2 is FQNNGV. The germline V and J ends were trimmed by 5 bases and 2 bases, with 8 bases remaining between them. This CDR3 contains 13 residues. The CDR3 loop reads CASSGQYTDTQYF. CDR3 sequence (DNA): TGTGCCAGCAGCGGCCAATACACAGATACGCAGTATTTT.

The genes are TRBV6-1 and TRBJ1-1, with D perhaps TRBD1 (5 bases). The CDR3 loop spans 13 amino acids. Trimming stripped 5 bases from V and 4 bases from J, with 11 bases between. Germline V lookup: CDR1 MNHNS, CDR2 SASEGT. In DNA, the CDR3 is TGTGCCAGCAGTCCTGGGCAGGGCACTGAAGCTTTCTTT. Protein: CASSPGQGTEAFF.

This chain connects TRBV19 to TRBJ2-3, with 10 bases identical to TRBD2. V lost 5 bases to trimming and J lost 4 bases; unmatched junction nucleotides: 9. Germline V gene data show CDR1 as LNHDA and CDR2 as SQIVND (reference sequence). This CDR3 has 16 residues. As DNA, the CDR3 is TGTGCCAGTAGTCGCCCTAGCGGGAGTTCCCCAGATACGCAGTATTTT. Its translation is CASSRPSGSSPDTQYF.

The rearrangement links TRBV11-3 to TRBJ2-4; D may be TRBD2 (6 bases). CDR3 length equals 16 residues. V was cut by 5 bases and J by 11 bases, with 25 bases left in between. CDR1 and CDR2 from the germline V gene are SGHNT and YENEEA. The chain's CDR3 is CASSLLSRDSGRVQYF. The DNA for the CDR3 is TGTGCCAGCAGCCTCCTATCCCGGGACTCAGGACGGGTTCAGTACTTC.

The genes are TRBV11-3 and TRBJ1-1; maybe TRBD1 (6 bases). This CDR3 is built from 14 residues. Germline-derived CDR1 and CDR2 are SGHNT and YENEEA. With 5 bases removed from V and 5 bases from J, the gap between germline ends came to 15 bases. DNA for the CDR3: TGTGCCAGCAGCCTGTCAGGGGTACGGACTGAAGCTTTCTTT. This sequence encodes CASSLSGVRTEAFF. Full variable domain (outside the CDR3, taken from reference TRBV11-3 and TRBJ1-1): EAGVVQSPRYKIIEKKQPVAFWCNPISGHNTLYWYLQNLGQGPELLIRYENEEAVDDSQLPKDRFSAERLKGVDSTLKIQPAELGDSAVYLCASSLSGVRTEAFFGQGTRLTVV.

The chain uses TRBV19 and TRBJ2-3, with 9 bases matching TRBD1. The CDR3 runs 15 residues. Per the germline V gene, CDR1 is LNHDA and CDR2 is SQIVND (reference sequence). V lost 5 bases, J lost 4 bases, and 7 bases stayed unmatched. The CDR3 reads CASSVGTGRADTQYF. The CDR3 bases are TGTGCCAGTAGTGTGGGGACAGGGCGAGCAGATACGCAGTATTTT.

The chain has TRBV10-3 and TRBJ1-2; D call uncertain. Germline CDR1 is ENHRY and CDR2 is SYGVKD. V was cut by 8 bases and J by 8 bases, with 12 bases left in between. CDR3 size: 11 residues. The CDR3 bases are TGTGCCATCGGGAGAGGAGAAGGCTACACCTTC. The encoded protein is CAIGRGEGYTF.

This chain uses TRBV6-1 with TRBJ2-5; 7 bases align to TRBD1. Trimming at V came to 2 bases and at J to 5 bases, leaving 5 bases not matched to a gene. CDR1 and CDR2 from the germline V gene are MNHNS and SASEGT. This CDR3 has 14 residues. The CDR3 here is CASSEIRRGETQYF. CDR3 DNA: TGTGCCAGCAGTGAAATCCGCAGGGGGGAGACCCAGTACTTC.

The gene calls are TRBV28 and TRBJ1-4; possible D gene TRBD1, 5 bases. Looked up from germline, CDR1 is MDHEN and CDR2 is SYDVKM. The CDR3 runs to 17 residues. The V end was cut by 5 bases, the J end by 0 bases, with 16 bases between. The CDR3 spells CASSPTRVPATNEKLFF. The CDR3 DNA reads as TGTGCCAGCAGTCCCACCAGGGTTCCTGCAACTAATGAAAAACTGTTTTTT.